Shown below are 15 T cell receptor beta chains from a single sample sequenced in a study of vaccination effects on CD4 cells after COVID-19. Peptide-pool stimulation followed by sequencing identified expanded antigen-specific CD4+ clonotypes in the ViraFEST assay. Cultured cells yielded isolated CD4+ T cells after around 9 days. Participants received two doses of either the BNT162b2 or mRNA-1273 vaccine. No antigen is known for these receptors. Some clones are missing from TCRdb's copy, which holds only in-frame ones; the method was immunoSEQ multiplex PCR. The table records tens of thousands of clones, roughly 77% of them present only once. The sample here was CD4+ T cells from PBMCs cultured with HCoV-229E spike peptides, taken after COVID-19 vaccination. The receptor source for this set is a human donor who received a COVID-19 vaccine.

The chain recombines TRBV7-6 with TRBJ2-2, with D perhaps TRBD2 (5 bases). Germline V gene lookup returns CDR1 SGHVS and CDR2 FNYEAQ. This CDR3 has 14 amino acids. Trimming took off 6 bases at V and 3 bases at J, with 11 bases between the two ends. CDR3 sequence (DNA): TGTGCCAGCAGTTCCGGGCGGGACACCGGGGAGCTGTTTTTT. Residues: CASSSGRDTGELFF.

The rearrangement uses TRBV3-1 (or the pseudogene TRBV3-2) and TRBJ2-5; D is perhaps TRBD2 (7 bases). The germline gives CDR1 LGHDT, CDR2 YNNKEL (reference sequence). The V end lost 8 bases, the J end lost 2 bases, and 15 bases lay between the germline ends. This CDR3 has 14 amino acids. The CDR3 nucleotides read TGTGCCAGCGGGGGGGGACACACGCAAGAGACCCAGTACTTC. This gives the protein CASGGGHTQETQYF.

The chain has TRBV9 and TRBJ1-3, with D unresolved. This CDR3 is 14 amino acids long. The germline V gene encodes CDR1 SGDLS and CDR2 YYNGEE. V was pared by 0 bases and J by 0 bases, with 4 bases between. The CDR3 here is CASSVGSSGNTIYF. CDR3 DNA sequence: TGTGCCAGCAGCGTAGGGAGCTCTGGAAACACCATATATTTT.

The chain links TRBV2 to TRBJ1-5, with TRBD1 identical over 9 bases. This CDR3 has 17 amino acids. Germline assignment: CDR1 SNHLY and CDR2 FYNNEI. V lost 2 bases, J lost 1 base, and 6 bases stayed unmatched. CDR3 sequence (DNA): TGTGCCAGCAGTGAAAATCTGGGACAGGGAAGCAATCAGCCCCAGCATTTT. Translating gives CASSENLGQGSNQPQHF.

V and J are TRBV6-5 and TRBJ2-3; 15 nucleotides line up with TRBD2. Germline values: CDR1 MNHEY, CDR2 SVGAGI. J lost 5 bases, V lost 2 bases, and 2 bases had no gene match. This CDR3 is 16 amino acids long. CDR3 residues: CASSYGTSGGLDTQYF. CDR3 DNA sequence: TGTGCCAGCAGTTACGGGACTAGCGGGGGGTTAGATACGCAGTATTTT.

V is TRBV25-1 and J is TRBJ1-1, with D unresolved. Germline CDR1 is MGHDK and CDR2 is SYGVNS. V was clipped by 2 bases and J by 6 bases, with 13 bases between them. The CDR3 is 14 residues long. CDR3 coding DNA: TGTGCCAGCAGTGAAAATCTGGGGTTACCTGAAGCTTTCTTT. Protein product: CASSENLGLPEAFF.

The chain couples TRBV2 to TRBJ2-5; D unclear. From germline, CDR1 is SNHLY and CDR2 FYNNEI. Trimming pared 7 bases from V and 1 base from J, leaving 13 bases between. The CDR3 is 14 residues long. The CDR3 loop is CASNLGLRQETQYF. The CDR3 nucleotides read TGTGCCAGCAACCTCGGGCTACGCCAAGAGACCCAGTACTTC.

This clone was recorded a few times. V and J are TRBV7-9 and TRBJ1-4, with 8 bases lining up with TRBD1. V dropped 5 bases and J dropped 6; count of bases not matched to a gene: 11. This CDR3 has 16 amino acids. Germline values: CDR1 SEHNR, CDR2 FQNEAQ (reference sequence). CDR3 nucleotides: TGTGCCAGCAGCGCGCGGCAGGGGGCGCGGTATGAAAAACTGTTTTTT. Encoded protein: CASSARQGARYEKLFF.

V and J are TRBV5-1 and TRBJ1-5, with D possibly TRBD1 on 6 matching bases. V was shortened by 6 bases and J by 6 bases, with 10 bases between the two germline ends. This CDR3 spans 12 amino acids. CDR1 and CDR2 from the germline V gene are SGHRS and YFSETQ. CDR3 residues: CASITGIQPQHF. CDR3 nucleotide sequence: TGCGCCAGCATCACAGGGATTCAGCCCCAGCATTTT.

This clone has just a few counts. This sequence joins TRBV4-2 and TRBJ1-2; no clear D. The CDR3 runs 15 residues. Germline V gene lookup returns CDR1 LGHNA and CDR2 YNFKEQ. Trimming removed 0 bases at V and 1 base at J, with 9 bases between. The CDR3 reads CASSQDAGNNYGYTF. CDR3 bases: TGTGCCAGCAGCCAAGATGCCGGGAATAACTATGGCTACACCTTC.

The chain links TRBV24-1 to TRBJ1-4; 8 bases fit TRBD1. The germline CDR1 and CDR2 sequences are KGHDR and SFDVKD. CDR3 length equals 15 residues. Trimming took 3 bases from V and 8 from J; bases not matched to a gene: 7. The CDR3 protein is CATSDPGQGGEKLFF. CDR3 DNA: TGTGCCACCAGTGATCCCGGACAGGGCGGAGAAAAACTGTTTTTT.

The genes are TRBV11-3 and TRBJ1-1; D call uncertain. From germline, CDR1 is SGHNT and CDR2 YENEEA. The CDR3 is 14 residues long. Trimming shortened V by 5 bases and J by 3 bases, and 13 bases separated the two germline ends. This chain's CDR3 is CASSLREGDTEAFF. In DNA, the CDR3 is TGTGCCAGCAGCCTCCGGGAGGGCGACACTGAAGCTTTCTTT.

In nucleotides, the CDR3 is TGTGCCAGTAGACTAGCGGGAGCGAACACCGGGGAGCTGTTTTTT. This gives the protein CASRLAGANTGELFF. The J gene is TRBJ2-2, the V gene TRBV19; TRBD2 matches 11 bases. With 6 bases clipped from V and 0 bases from J, the junction kept 0 bases outside the gene matches. The CDR3 loop spans 15 amino acids. Per the germline V gene, CDR1 is LNHDA and CDR2 is SQIVND (reference sequence).

This clone has just a few counts. The CDR3 region is CASSFGRTGELFF. CDR3 bases: TGTGCCAGCAGTTTCGGTCGCACCGGGGAGCTGTTTTTT. This chain links TRBV12-3 or TRBV12-4 with TRBJ2-2; D gene ambiguous. V was trimmed by 3 bases and J by 4 bases, leaving 6 bases between them. This CDR3 contains 13 residues.

This chain links TRBV9 with TRBJ2-1, with TRBD2 matching over 7 bases. V lost 2 bases, J lost 8 bases, and 10 bases stayed unmatched. The V gene's germline CDR1 is SGDLS and CDR2 YYNGEE. This CDR3 contains 15 residues. The CDR3 DNA sequence: TGTGCCAGCAGCGTGAGCGGGGACCGTCTCTATGAGCAGTTCTTC. This encodes CASSVSGDRLYEQFF.